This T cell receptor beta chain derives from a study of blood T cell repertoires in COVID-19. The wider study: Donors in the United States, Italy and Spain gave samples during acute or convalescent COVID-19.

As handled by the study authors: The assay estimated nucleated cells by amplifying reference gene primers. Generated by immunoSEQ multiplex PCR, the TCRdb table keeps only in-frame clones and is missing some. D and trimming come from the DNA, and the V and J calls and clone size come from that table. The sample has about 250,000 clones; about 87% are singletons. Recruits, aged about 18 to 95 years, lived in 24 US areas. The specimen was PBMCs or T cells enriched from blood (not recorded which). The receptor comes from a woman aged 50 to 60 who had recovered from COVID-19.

The DNA for the CDR3 is TGTGCCACCCGGGACTACAACACCGGGGAGCTGTTTTTT. As protein: CATRDYNTGELFF. The chain uses TRBV6-5 and TRBJ2-2; 7 bases align to TRBD2. The CDR3 totals 13 residues. V shed 10 bases and J 2 bases; nucleotides not matched to a gene: 4. Germline CDR1 MNHEY, CDR2 SVGAGI.